This is a list of T cell receptor beta chains from one sample in a study of blood T cell repertoires in COVID-19. This table comes from immunoSEQ multiplex PCR, and its TCRdb copy is limited to in-frame clones, with some not included. This table has tens of thousands of clones, around nine tenths appearing once. The sequencing sample was made of peripheral blood. The receptors were gathered from a middle-aged man with active COVID-19. The CDR3 runs from the conserved cysteine through the conserved F or W. Fields, in order: CDR3 protein, CDR3 DNA, D gene, V gene, J gene, clone size. D genes are given only for firm matches. Clone size is not always given. Where it is, it says once, few, many or a class for expanded clones.

CDR3aa: CASSEARRGDTQYF; CDR3nt: TGTGCCAGCAGTGAAGCGCGACGGGGAGATACGCAGTATTTT; d_gene: .; v_gene: TRBV6-1; j_gene: TRBJ2-3; abundance: .
CDR3aa: CASSKDTDGVGGRAFRQYF; CDR3nt: TGTGCCAGCAGCAAAGATACTGACGGGGTAGGCGGGAGGGCCTTTCGGCAGTACTTC; d_gene: .; v_gene: TRBV21-1; j_gene: TRBJ2-7; abundance: .
CDR3aa: CASSWDRVENSPLHF; CDR3nt: TGTGCCAGCAGCTGGGACAGGGTCGAGAATTCACCCCTCCACTTT; d_gene: TRBD1; v_gene: TRBV7-9; j_gene: TRBJ1-6; abundance: few
CDR3aa: CASSPGGSGEKLFF; CDR3nt: TGTGCCAGCAGTCCGGGGGGATCCGGGGAAAAACTGTTTTTT; d_gene: .; v_gene: TRBV6-5; j_gene: TRBJ1-4; abundance: .
CDR3aa: CASSLLRDTEAFF; CDR3nt: TGTGCCAGCAGCTTACTCAGGGACACTGAAGCTTTCTTT; d_gene: .; v_gene: TRBV7-8; j_gene: TRBJ1-1; abundance: .
CDR3aa: CASSLATGGAYNEQFF; CDR3nt: TGTGCCAGCAGCTTAGCAACGGGAGGGGCCTACAATGAGCAGTTCTTC; d_gene: TRBD2; v_gene: TRBV7-9; j_gene: TRBJ2-1; abundance: .
CDR3aa: CASSLQGTGFGEPQHF; CDR3nt: TGTGCCAGCAGTTTACAAGGGACAGGCTTCGGGGAGCCCCAGCATTTT; d_gene: TRBD1; v_gene: TRBV28; j_gene: TRBJ1-5; abundance: .
CDR3aa: CASSFQGGNSPLHF; CDR3nt: TGTGCCAGCAGTTTCCAGGGGGGTAATTCACCCCTCCACTTT; d_gene: TRBD1; v_gene: TRBV27; j_gene: TRBJ1-6; abundance: .
CDR3aa: CASSQGSGLGYGYTF; CDR3nt: TGCGCCAGCAGCCAAGGGTCCGGACTCGGCTATGGCTACACCTTC; d_gene: .; v_gene: TRBV4-3; j_gene: TRBJ1-2; abundance: .
CDR3aa: CASSLERLDLHGELFF; CDR3nt: TGCGCCAGCAGCTTGGAACGACTGGATTTGCACGGGGAGCTGTTTTTT; d_gene: .; v_gene: TRBV5-1; j_gene: TRBJ2-2; abundance: .
CDR3aa: CASIPGQSLNTEAFF; CDR3nt: TGTGCCAGCATTCCTGGACAGTCCTTGAACACTGAAGCTTTCTTT; d_gene: .; v_gene: TRBV6-5; j_gene: TRBJ1-1; abundance: .
CDR3aa: CASSPSGGALDTQYF; CDR3nt: TGTGCCAGCAGTCCTAGCGGGGGGGCCTTGGATACGCAGTATTTT; d_gene: TRBD2; v_gene: TRBV5-4; j_gene: TRBJ2-3; abundance: .
CDR3aa: CASTAVTRSNEQFF; CDR3nt: TGTGCCAGCACCGCCGTTACTAGAAGCAATGAGCAGTTCTTC; d_gene: .; v_gene: TRBV28; j_gene: TRBJ2-1; abundance: .
CDR3aa: CAWSAMDSSGGYTF; CDR3nt: TGTGCCTGGAGTGCGATGGATTCATCGGGGGGCTACACCTTC; d_gene: .; v_gene: TRBV30; j_gene: TRBJ1-2; abundance: few
CDR3aa: CAWSLAGGDTGELFF; CDR3nt: TGTGCCTGGAGTTTAGCGGGAGGGGACACCGGGGAGCTGTTTTTT; d_gene: TRBD2; v_gene: TRBV30; j_gene: TRBJ2-2; abundance: .
CDR3aa: CASSVTGINTEAFF; CDR3nt: TGTGCCAGTAGTGTTACAGGTATTAACACTGAAGCTTTCTTT; d_gene: .; v_gene: TRBV19; j_gene: TRBJ1-1; abundance: .
CDR3aa: CASSVVGSGDTQYF; CDR3nt: TGTGCCAGCAGTGTTGTCGGGAGTGGAGATACGCAGTATTTT; d_gene: .; v_gene: TRBV6-4; j_gene: TRBJ2-3; abundance: .
CDR3aa: CARLDRDETQYF; CDR3nt: TGTGCCAGATTAGACAGGGACGAGACCCAGTACTTC; d_gene: TRBD1; v_gene: TRBV2; j_gene: TRBJ2-5; abundance: .
CDR3aa: CASSQVGGNNEQFF; CDR3nt: TGTGCCAGCAGTCAGGTCGGGGGGAACAATGAGCAGTTCTTC; d_gene: TRBD2; v_gene: TRBV9; j_gene: TRBJ2-1; abundance: .
CDR3aa: CASRGTRAGDHEQYF; CDR3nt: TGTGCCAGCAGGGGAACCCGGGCGGGAGACCACGAGCAGTACTTC; d_gene: TRBD2; v_gene: TRBV6-5; j_gene: TRBJ2-7; abundance: .
CDR3aa: CAISETSGSQNEQFF; CDR3nt: TGTGCCATCAGTGAGACTAGCGGGAGTCAAAATGAGCAGTTCTTC; d_gene: TRBD2; v_gene: TRBV10-3; j_gene: TRBJ2-1; abundance: few
CDR3aa: CASRPRYGRGADTQYF; CDR3nt: TGTGCCAGCCGCCCCCGGTACGGGAGAGGCGCAGATACGCAGTATTTT; d_gene: .; v_gene: TRBV27; j_gene: TRBJ2-3; abundance: .
CDR3aa: CASSLAPGRWETQYF; CDR3nt: TGTGCCAGCAGCTTAGCCCCAGGGAGGTGGGAGACCCAGTACTTC; d_gene: .; v_gene: TRBV7-6; j_gene: TRBJ2-5; abundance: .
CDR3aa: CASSRGTGGRTGELFF; CDR3nt: TGTGCCAGCAGCCGGGGGACAGGGGGCAGGACCGGGGAGCTGTTTTTT; d_gene: TRBD1; v_gene: TRBV3-1/TRBV3-2; j_gene: TRBJ2-2; abundance: .
CDR3aa: CASSPTGVSSYNEQFF; CDR3nt: TGCGCCAGCAGCCCGACAGGGGTTAGCTCCTACAATGAGCAGTTCTTC; d_gene: TRBD1; v_gene: TRBV5-1; j_gene: TRBJ2-1; abundance: .
CDR3aa: CSVRGGLNQPQHF; CDR3nt: TGCAGCGTGCGGGGGGGGTTGAATCAGCCCCAGCATTTT; d_gene: .; v_gene: TRBV29-1; j_gene: TRBJ1-5; abundance: .
CDR3aa: CASSRGLAGYYEQYF; CDR3nt: TGTGCCAGCAGCCGAGGGCTAGCGGGATACTACGAGCAGTACTTC; d_gene: TRBD2; v_gene: TRBV3-1/TRBV3-2; j_gene: TRBJ2-7; abundance: once
CDR3aa: CASSMGTAEKLFF; CDR3nt: TGTGCCAGTAGTATGGGGACAGCTGAAAAACTGTTTTTT; d_gene: TRBD1; v_gene: TRBV19; j_gene: TRBJ1-4; abundance: once
CDR3aa: CASSLEGVEQYF; CDR3nt: TGCGCCAGCAGCTTGGAAGGGGTCGAGCAGTACTTC; d_gene: .; v_gene: TRBV5-1; j_gene: TRBJ2-7; abundance: .
CDR3aa: CASASRQTYTGELFF; CDR3nt: TGTGCCAGTGCCTCCCGACAGACATACACCGGGGAGCTGTTTTTT; d_gene: .; v_gene: TRBV28; j_gene: TRBJ2-2; abundance: few
CDR3aa: CASSQQGRVSPLHF; CDR3nt: TGCGCCAGCAGCCAACAGGGAAGGGTATCACCCCTCCACTTT; d_gene: .; v_gene: TRBV4-3; j_gene: TRBJ1-6; abundance: .
CDR3aa: CASRGHQGSANYGYTF; CDR3nt: TGTGCCAGCAGAGGACACCAGGGTTCCGCTAACTATGGCTACACCTTC; d_gene: .; v_gene: TRBV7-8; j_gene: TRBJ1-2; abundance: .
CDR3aa: CASSPQEFWGYTF; CDR3nt: TGTGCCAGCAGCCCCCAGGAATTCTGGGGCTACACCTTC; d_gene: .; v_gene: TRBV3-1/TRBV3-2; j_gene: TRBJ1-2; abundance: .
CDR3aa: CASGGTGKSYNEQFF; CDR3nt: TGTGCCAGCGGGGGGACAGGAAAGTCCTACAATGAGCAGTTCTTC; d_gene: TRBD1; v_gene: TRBV7-2; j_gene: TRBJ2-1; abundance: .
CDR3aa: CAWTYGGGPGNTIYF; CDR3nt: TGTGCCTGGACGTATGGGGGGGGGCCTGGAAACACCATATATTTT; d_gene: .; v_gene: TRBV30; j_gene: TRBJ1-3; abundance: .
CDR3aa: CASSPYTDTQYF; CDR3nt: TGTGCCAGCAGCCCGTACACAGATACGCAGTATTTT; d_gene: .; v_gene: TRBV7-2; j_gene: TRBJ2-3; abundance: .
CDR3aa: CATSGWSEGAYGYTF; CDR3nt: TGTGCCACCAGTGGTTGGTCAGAGGGGGCCTATGGCTACACCTTC; d_gene: TRBD1; v_gene: TRBV24-1; j_gene: TRBJ1-2; abundance: .
CDR3aa: CASSQETGGSEKLFF; CDR3nt: TGTGCCAGCAGCCAAGAGACAGGGGGCAGTGAAAAACTGTTTTTT; d_gene: TRBD1; v_gene: TRBV4-2; j_gene: TRBJ1-4; abundance: .
CDR3aa: CASRDRGQGNTEAFF; CDR3nt: TGTGCCAGCAGAGACAGGGGGCAGGGGAACACTGAAGCTTTCTTT; d_gene: TRBD1; v_gene: TRBV6-5; j_gene: TRBJ1-1; abundance: .
CDR3aa: CASRTQGIAGELFF; CDR3nt: TGTGCCAGCCGAACCCAGGGAATTGCCGGGGAGCTGTTTTTT; d_gene: .; v_gene: TRBV19; j_gene: TRBJ2-2; abundance: once
CDR3aa: CASSPNGLGRGNTIYF; CDR3nt: TGTGCCAGCAGCCCAAACGGACTGGGGAGGGGAAACACCATATATTTT; d_gene: .; v_gene: TRBV6-6; j_gene: TRBJ1-3; abundance: .
CDR3aa: CASSRTGAATNEKLFF; CDR3nt: TGTGCCAGCAGCCGGACAGGGGCTGCAACTAATGAAAAACTGTTTTTT; d_gene: TRBD1; v_gene: TRBV5-4; j_gene: TRBJ1-4; abundance: .
CDR3aa: CASSVEGSGSGREQFF; CDR3nt: TGTGCCAGCAGCGTAGAGGGTAGCGGGAGTGGCCGTGAGCAGTTCTTC; d_gene: TRBD2; v_gene: TRBV9; j_gene: TRBJ2-1; abundance: .
CDR3aa: CASSPLITGVDTGELFF; CDR3nt: TGTGCCAGCAGCCCCCTAATTACGGGGGTCGACACCGGGGAGCTGTTTTTT; d_gene: .; v_gene: TRBV5-4; j_gene: TRBJ2-2; abundance: .
CDR3aa: CASSTGFGYF; CDR3nt: TGTGCCAGCAGTACAGGGTTCGGGTATTTT; d_gene: .; v_gene: TRBV12-3/TRBV12-4; j_gene: TRBJ2-3; abundance: .
CDR3aa: CSAGQYEQYF; CDR3nt: TGCAGTGCTGGACAGTACGAGCAGTACTTC; d_gene: .; v_gene: TRBV20-1; j_gene: TRBJ2-7; abundance: .
CDR3aa: CASSERQGFFAGYGYTF; CDR3nt: TGTGCCAGCAGTGAAAGGCAGGGATTTTTTGCGGGGTATGGCTACACCTTC; d_gene: .; v_gene: TRBV6-1; j_gene: TRBJ1-2; abundance: once
CDR3aa: CASSLGGQNYGYTF; CDR3nt: TGTGCCAGCAGTTTGGGTGGACAGAACTATGGCTACACCTTC; d_gene: .; v_gene: TRBV28; j_gene: TRBJ1-2; abundance: once
CDR3aa: CASSPGDSTNTEAFF; CDR3nt: TGCGCCAGCAGCCCGGGGGACAGCACGAACACTGAAGCTTTCTTT; d_gene: TRBD1; v_gene: TRBV4-3; j_gene: TRBJ1-1; abundance: .
CDR3aa: CASSFSSEQFF; CDR3nt: TGTGCCAGCAGCTTTTCGAGTGAGCAGTTCTTC; d_gene: .; v_gene: TRBV5-6; j_gene: TRBJ2-1; abundance: .
CDR3aa: CASSLNAGGQETQYF; CDR3nt: TGTGCCAGCAGCTTAAATGCGGGAGGGCAAGAGACCCAGTACTTC; d_gene: TRBD2; v_gene: TRBV7-3; j_gene: TRBJ2-5; abundance: .